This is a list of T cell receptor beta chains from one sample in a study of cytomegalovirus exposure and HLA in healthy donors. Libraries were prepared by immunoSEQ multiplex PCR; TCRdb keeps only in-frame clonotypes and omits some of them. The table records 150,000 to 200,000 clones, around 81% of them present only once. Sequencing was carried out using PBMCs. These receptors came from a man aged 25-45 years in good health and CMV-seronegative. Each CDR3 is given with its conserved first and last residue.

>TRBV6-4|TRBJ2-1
CASSTTTSSDEQFF
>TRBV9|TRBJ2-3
CASSVVSGRGRRTDTQYF
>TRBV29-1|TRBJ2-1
CSVEGRGPYNEQFF
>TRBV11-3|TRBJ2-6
CASSDRGGANVLTF
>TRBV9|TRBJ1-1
CASSVVQGLNTEAFF
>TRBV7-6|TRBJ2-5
CASSLREGLETQYF
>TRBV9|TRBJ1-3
CASSTPRSGNTIYF
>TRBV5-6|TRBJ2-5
CASSETSGDRETQYF
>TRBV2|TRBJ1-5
CASTGQSNQPQHF
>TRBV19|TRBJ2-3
CASSISGSSDTQYF
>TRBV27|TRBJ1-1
CASSPWTGGTEAFF
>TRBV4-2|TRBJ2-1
CASSQDPRETGNEQFF
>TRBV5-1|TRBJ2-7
CASSDGTSSAYEQYF
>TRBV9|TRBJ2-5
CASSLRAGGETQYF
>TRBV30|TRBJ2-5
CAWSHRGPETQYF
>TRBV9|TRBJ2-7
CASSVDPDSYEQYF
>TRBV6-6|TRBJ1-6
CASSYGEGGSPLHF
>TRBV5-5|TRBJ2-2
CASSLWNGEGELFF
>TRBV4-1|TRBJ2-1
CASSYGGAYNEQFF
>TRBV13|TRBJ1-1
CASSSLTGMVSEAFF
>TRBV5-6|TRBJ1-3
CASSFVGTGGGGNTIYF
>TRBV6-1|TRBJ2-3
CASSGTGEADTQYF
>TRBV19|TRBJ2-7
CASSLGTPYEQYF
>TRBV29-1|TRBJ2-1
CSVDPALAGAYNEQFF
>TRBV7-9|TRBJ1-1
CASSSGQGYSEAFF
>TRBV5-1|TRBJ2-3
CASSLAGSTDTQYF
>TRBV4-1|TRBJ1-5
CASNSRQVDQPQHF
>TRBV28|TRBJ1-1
CASHVPNTEAFF
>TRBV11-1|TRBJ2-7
CASSLFTGADEQYF
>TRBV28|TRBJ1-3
CASSFASPGNTIYF
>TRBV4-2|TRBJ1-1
CASSQDRSRDTEAFF
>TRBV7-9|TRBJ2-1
CASSPVFTDSSYNEQFF
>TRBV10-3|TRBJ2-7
CAISDTGREYTYEQYF
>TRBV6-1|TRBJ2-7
CASSESRSRYEQYF
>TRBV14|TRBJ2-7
CASSQVGTGDEQYF
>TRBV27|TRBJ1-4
CASSLSMGEANEKLFF
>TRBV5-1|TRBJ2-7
CASRHDRDYEQYF
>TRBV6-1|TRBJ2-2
CASSSLTGLLELFF
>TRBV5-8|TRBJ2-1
CASSLGVAGRNEQFF
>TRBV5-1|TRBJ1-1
CASSLVPGSTEAFF
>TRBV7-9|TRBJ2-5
CASRKFDPGETQYF
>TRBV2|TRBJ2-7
CASSGRGTYEQYF
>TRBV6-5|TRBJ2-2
CASSSAGELFF
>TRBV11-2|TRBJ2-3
CASSRLTVTDTQYF
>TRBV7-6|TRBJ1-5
CASSDDSSYNQPQHF
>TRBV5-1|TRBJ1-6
CASSSGTGMDSPLHF
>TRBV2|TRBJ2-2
CASRGTMNTGELFF
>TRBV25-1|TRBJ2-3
CASSVGAGEVDTQYF
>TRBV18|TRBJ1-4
CASSPFTGATNEKLFF
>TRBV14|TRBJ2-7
CASSRPGLHEQYF
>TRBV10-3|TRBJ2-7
CAISERLAGAGYEQYF
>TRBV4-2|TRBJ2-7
CASSQETGGSHYEQYF
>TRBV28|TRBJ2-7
CASSPDSGLDEQYF
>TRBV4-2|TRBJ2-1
CASSQAMLAGGSNEQFF
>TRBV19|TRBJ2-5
CASSTGLAGEGETQYF
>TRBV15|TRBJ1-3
CATSRDVGEGGNTIYF
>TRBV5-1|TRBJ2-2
CASSLFFETAPGELFF
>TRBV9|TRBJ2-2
CASSVDITGRNTGELFF
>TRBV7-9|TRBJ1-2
CASSPGTGPNYGYTF